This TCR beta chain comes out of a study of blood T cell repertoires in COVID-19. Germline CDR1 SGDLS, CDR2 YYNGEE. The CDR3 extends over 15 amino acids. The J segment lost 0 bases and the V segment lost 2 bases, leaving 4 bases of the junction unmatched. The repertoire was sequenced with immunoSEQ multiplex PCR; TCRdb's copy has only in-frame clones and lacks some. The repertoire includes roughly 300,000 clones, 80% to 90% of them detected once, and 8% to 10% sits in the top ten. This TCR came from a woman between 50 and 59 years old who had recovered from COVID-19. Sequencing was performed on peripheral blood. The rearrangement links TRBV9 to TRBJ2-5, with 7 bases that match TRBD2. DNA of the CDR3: TGTGCCAGCAGCGTGATCGGGGGGTACCAAGAGACCCAGTACTTC. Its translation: CASSVIGGYQETQYF.